These 24 T cell receptor beta chains originate from one sample sequenced in a study of molecular identifiers for immune sequencing clone quantification. TCRdb re-derived calls from the PCR reads in MiXCR, one entry per CDR3 protein. This table has approximately 90,000 distinct CDR3 sequences, about 21% appearing once. The sample consisted of naive CD8+ T cells from blood, with Jurkat cell RNA spiked in. Subset indicated: FACS-sorted CD8+CD4-CCR7+CD45RA+ naive T cells. Receptor source: a human donor in good health. Some libraries in this study had Jurkat cell RNA spiked in.

The V gene is TRBV7-9, the J gene TRBJ2-7, with TRBD2 matching over 14 bases. This CDR3 has 17 residues. Germline V gives CDR1 SEHNR, CDR2 FQNEAQ (reference sequence). V lost 5 bases and J lost 4; bases outside the gene matches: 10. The CDR3 here is CASSPPGLAGANYEQYF. The CDR3 nucleotides are TGTGCCAGCAGCCCCCCGGGACTAGCGGGGGCGAATTACGAGCAGTACTTC.

This clonotype was seen repeatedly, ten times or more. The genes are TRBV7-6 and TRBJ2-3; 9 nucleotides align to TRBD2. Germline V lookup: CDR1 SGHVS, CDR2 FNYEAQ. CDR3 size: 14 residues. J was trimmed by 5 bases and V by 3 bases; bases with no gene match: 3. The CDR3 sequence: CASSFSGGVDTQYF. CDR3 coding DNA: TGTGCCAGCAGCTTTAGCGGGGGAGTAGATACGCAGTATTTT.

The chain employs TRBV19 and TRBJ2-1; 9 nucleotides line up with TRBD2. J gave up 8 bases and V 1 base, and 0 bases lay outside the gene matches. The V gene's germline CDR1 is LNHDA and CDR2 SQIVND (reference sequence). The CDR3 runs 13 residues. CDR3 nucleotide sequence: TGTGCCAGTAGTATAGGGACTAGCGATGAGCAGTTCTTC. Amino acids: CASSIGTSDEQFF.

This clonotype appeared a few times. This sequence joins TRBV27 and TRBJ2-7; a weak D match, TRBD2 (5 bases). The CDR3 is 15 residues long. Trimming left V 5 bases short and J 2 bases short, with 16 bases between. The germline V gene encodes CDR1 MNHEY and CDR2 SMNVEV (reference sequence). The chain's CDR3 is CASSLGWAGTYEQYF. The CDR3 DNA is TGTGCCAGCAGTCTCGGTTGGGCGGGTACCTACGAGCAGTACTTC.

This chain joins TRBV30 and TRBJ2-3; perhaps TRBD2 as D (6 bases). Germline V lookup: CDR1 GTSNPN, CDR2 SVGIG (reference sequence). Trimming took off 4 bases at V and 4 bases at J, with 12 bases between the two ends. This CDR3 is 13 amino acids long. The DNA for the CDR3 is TGTGCCTGGAAACTCGGGACTCCAGATACGCAGTATTTT. Its protein is CAWKLGTPDTQYF.

Remarks on this clonotype: This could be a read error, since a much larger clone is one nucleotide away. The chain recombines TRBV6-2 or TRBV6-3 with TRBJ1-4; no clear D gene. The germline CDR1 and CDR2 sequences are MNHEY and SVGEGT. CDR3 length: 17 amino acids. DNA of the CDR3: TGTGCCAGCAGTACCCCACATCTTGGTGGAACTAAAGAAAAACTGTTTTTT. Its protein is CASSTPHLGGTKEKLFF.

This clonotype was counted many times. This sequence joins TRBV12-3 or TRBV12-4 and TRBJ2-1; 9 bases are shared with TRBD2. The length of the CDR3 is 15 residues. The V segment lost 7 bases and the J segment 7 bases; nucleotides outside the gene matches: 11. The CDR3 DNA follows: TGTGCCAGCACTATGGCTAGCGGGAAGGGAAATGAGCAGTTCTTC. This gives the protein CASTMASGKGNEQFF.

This clonotype was recorded at least ten times. The chain is built from TRBV5-1 and TRBJ2-1, with 10 bases aligning to TRBD2. CDR1 is SGHRS, CDR2 YFSETQ, per germline. With 1 base clipped from V and 8 bases from J, the junction kept 6 bases outside the gene matches. The CDR3 extends over 15 amino acids. CDR3: CASSLSSGSADEQFF. In nucleotides, the CDR3 is TGCGCCAGCAGCTTGTCTAGCGGGAGCGCGGATGAGCAGTTCTTC.

This clonotype was recorded at least ten times. The chain joins TRBV11-2 to TRBJ2-7; D is perhaps TRBD2 (6 bases). The germline gives CDR1 SGHAT, CDR2 FQNNGV. V was cut by 7 bases and J by 2 bases, with 15 bases left in between. The CDR3 runs to 14 residues. CDR3 sequence (DNA): TGTGCCAGCACCCAATCGGGGGAGGCCTACGAGCAGTACTTC. This gives the protein CASTQSGEAYEQYF.

This clonotype was observed many times. V is TRBV3-1 and J is TRBJ2-3; maybe TRBD1 (6 bases). The CDR3 is 15 amino acids. With 3 bases removed from V and 3 bases from J, the gap between germline ends came to 13 bases. Germline V gene data show CDR1 as LGHDT and CDR2 as YNNKEL (reference sequence). The CDR3, as DNA: TGTGCCAGCAGCCAGTTGGACAGTGCTACAGATACGCAGTATTTT. Translation: CASSQLDSATDTQYF.

This chain joins TRBV27 and TRBJ1-3; TRBD1 is a possible D gene (5 bases). The CDR3 is made up of 15 amino acids. Germline lookup yields CDR1 MNHEY and CDR2 SMNVEV (reference sequence). Trimming took 2 bases from V and 0 from J, leaving 8 bases between them. As DNA, the CDR3 is TGTGCCAGCAGTTTACGTCAGGGCTCTGGAAACACCATATATTTT. This encodes CASSLRQGSGNTIYF.

This clonotype was recorded many times. The CDR3: CASSIVAAGTDTQYF. CDR3 sequence (DNA): TGTGCCAGTAGTATAGTCGCGGCTGGCACAGATACGCAGTATTTT. The chain is built from TRBV19 and TRBJ2-3; no firm D call. The CDR3 runs 15 residues. CDR1 LNHDA and CDR2 SQIVND come from the germline V gene (reference sequence). V lost 1 base, J lost 1 base, and 9 bases lay in between.

This clonotype was recorded at least ten times. CDR3 region: CASSATGRPDQPQHF. The CDR3 region has the DNA TGTGCCAGCAGCGCGACAGGGCGCCCCGATCAGCCCCAGCATTTT. The chain recombines TRBV9 with TRBJ1-5, with TRBD1 matching over 7 bases. Germline CDR1 is SGDLS and CDR2 is YYNGEE. J was trimmed by 5 bases and V by 3 bases; bases with no gene match: 8. This CDR3 is 15 amino acids long.

This chain uses TRBV4-3 with TRBJ1-6; maybe TRBD1 (5 bases). Trimming took 0 bases from V and 1 from J, leaving 7 bases between them. Per the germline V gene, CDR1 is LGHNA and CDR2 is YSLEER. CDR3 length equals 16 residues. For the CDR3, the DNA is TGCGCCAGCAGCCAAGACGCAGGGTCCTATAATTCACCCCTCCACTTT. This codes for CASSQDAGSYNSPLHF.

This clonotype was detected ten times or more. This chain connects TRBV11-2 to TRBJ2-7; 7 bases map to TRBD2. CDR1 is SGHAT, CDR2 FQNNGV, per germline. CDR3 length equals 17 residues. Unmatched junction bases numbered 14, after V lost 4 bases and J lost 2 bases. CDR3 nucleotides: TGTGCCAGCAGCTCAACAGCCGGGGAGGGTAAGGCCTACGAGCAGTACTTC. It is translated as CASSSTAGEGKAYEQYF. Full variable domain (remainder filled in from reference TRBV11-2 and TRBJ2-7): EAGVAQSPRYKIIEKRQSVAFWCNPISGHATLYWYQQILGQGPKLLIQFQNNGVVDDSQLPKDRFSAERLKGVDSTLKIQPAKLEDSAVYLCASSSTAGEGKAYEQYFGPGTRLTVT.

This clonotype was observed at least ten times. The chain joins TRBV5-1 to TRBJ2-7; the match to TRBD2 covers 7 bases. This CDR3 is built from 14 residues. V dropped 1 base and J dropped 3; count of bases not matched to a gene: 4. Per the germline V gene, CDR1 is SGHRS and CDR2 is YFSETQ. The CDR3 spells CASSLSPGGYEQYF. The CDR3, as DNA: TGCGCCAGCAGCTTGAGCCCGGGAGGCTACGAGCAGTACTTC.

Ten or more counts support this clonotype. The gene calls are TRBV7-9 and TRBJ2-2, with 13 positions matching TRBD2. This CDR3 is 21 amino acids long. V trimming: 2 bases; J trimming: 1 base; junction bases outside the gene matches: 13. Germline values: CDR1 SEHNR, CDR2 FQNEAQ (reference sequence). CDR3 sequence reads: CASSLPTQTSGRALNTGELFF. The CDR3 DNA reads TGTGCCAGCAGCTTACCCACTCAAACTAGCGGGAGGGCCCTGAACACCGGGGAGCTGTTTTTT.

The rearrangement links TRBV4-3 to TRBJ2-7; 8 bases match TRBD1. V was clipped by 0 bases and J by 3 bases; unmatched bases: 4. The CDR3 totals 15 residues. The germline gives CDR1 LGHNA, CDR2 YSLEER. CDR3 DNA sequence: TGCGCCAGCAGCCAAGATTCCGGGACAGGCTACGAGCAGTACTTC. The encoded protein is CASSQDSGTGYEQYF.

This clonotype was counted ten times or more. The chain has TRBV19 and TRBJ2-1; D possibly corresponds to TRBD1 (6 bases). With 10 bases removed from V and 5 bases from J, the gap between germline ends came to 18 bases. The CDR3 contains 14 residues. Germline lookup yields CDR1 LNHDA and CDR2 SQIVND (reference sequence). The chain's CDR3 is CATLQGRGNNEQFF. The DNA of the CDR3 is TGTGCCACCCTTCAGGGAAGGGGGAACAATGAGCAGTTCTTC.

This clonotype was detected a few times. The chain recombines TRBV4-3 with TRBJ1-3; unclear D gene. Germline loops: CDR1 LGHNA, CDR2 YSLEER. The CDR3 is made up of 15 amino acids. Trimming left V 0 bases short and J 4 bases short, with 10 bases between. The CDR3 bases are TGCGCCAGCAGCCAAGATGGAGCGTCAGGAAACACCATATATTTT. Its protein is CASSQDGASGNTIYF.

This clonotype has only a few counts. J is TRBJ2-1 and V is TRBV20-1; 10 nucleotides match TRBD2. V shed 0 bases and J 7 bases; nucleotides not matched to a gene: 9. CDR3 size: 16 residues. Germline V gene data show CDR1 as DFQATT and CDR2 as SNEGSKA (reference sequence). This chain's CDR3 is CSARDLEDSGRNEQFF. CDR3 DNA sequence: TGCAGTGCTAGAGATCTTGAGGATAGCGGGAGGAATGAGCAGTTCTTC.

There are many counts of this clonotype. The V call is TRBV29-1, the J call TRBJ2-1, with 11 positions matching TRBD2. CDR1 is SQVTM, CDR2 ANQGSEA, per germline. V was clipped by 6 bases and J by 9 bases; unmatched bases: 4. The CDR3 is 12 amino acids. This CDR3 reads CSVVLAGVEQFF. For the CDR3, the DNA is TGCAGCGTGGTACTAGCGGGAGTTGAGCAGTTCTTC.

This clonotype ranks as medium-sized. The rearrangement joins TRBV11-2 to TRBJ2-1; D is unresolved. This CDR3 region has 12 residues. Germline V gene data show CDR1 as SGHAT and CDR2 as FQNNGV. V was clipped by 1 base and J by 7 bases, with 5 bases between them. The CDR3 nucleotides are TGTGCCAGCAGCTTAGGGCGGAATGAGCAGTTCTTC. The encoded protein is CASSLGRNEQFF.

The table lists this clonotype with a few counts. A much larger clone sits a single nucleotide away, making a read error possible. The genes are TRBV6-2 or TRBV6-3 and TRBJ1-1; unclear D gene. V was trimmed by 2 bases and J by 4 bases, leaving 14 bases between them. Germline V gene lookup returns CDR1 MNHEY and CDR2 SVGEGT. The CDR3 is 15 residues long. The CDR3 here is CASSYPIGRGTEAFF. Here the CDR3 DNA reads TGTGCCAGCAGTTACCCCATCGGGAGAGGCACTGAAGCTTTCTTT.